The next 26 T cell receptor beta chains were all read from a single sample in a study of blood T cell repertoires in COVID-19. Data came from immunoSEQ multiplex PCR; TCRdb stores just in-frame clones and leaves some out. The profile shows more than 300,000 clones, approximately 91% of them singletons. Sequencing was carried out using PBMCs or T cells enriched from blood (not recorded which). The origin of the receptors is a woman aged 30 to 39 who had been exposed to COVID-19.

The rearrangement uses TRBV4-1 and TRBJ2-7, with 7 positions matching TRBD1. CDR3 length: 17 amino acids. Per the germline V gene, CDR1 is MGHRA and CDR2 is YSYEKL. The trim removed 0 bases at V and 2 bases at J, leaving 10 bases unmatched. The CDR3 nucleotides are TGCGCCAGCAGCCAAGAGGGGCCCAGGGGGTGGGCCTACGAGCAGTACTTC. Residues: CASSQEGPRGWAYEQYF.

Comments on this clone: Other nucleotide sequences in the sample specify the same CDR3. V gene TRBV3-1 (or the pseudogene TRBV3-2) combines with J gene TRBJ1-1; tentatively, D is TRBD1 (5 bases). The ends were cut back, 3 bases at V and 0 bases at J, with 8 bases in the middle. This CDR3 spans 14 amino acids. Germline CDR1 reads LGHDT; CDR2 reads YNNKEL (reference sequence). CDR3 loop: CASSQGLLNTEAFF. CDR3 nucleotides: TGTGCCAGCAGCCAGGGACTCCTGAACACTGAAGCTTTCTTT.

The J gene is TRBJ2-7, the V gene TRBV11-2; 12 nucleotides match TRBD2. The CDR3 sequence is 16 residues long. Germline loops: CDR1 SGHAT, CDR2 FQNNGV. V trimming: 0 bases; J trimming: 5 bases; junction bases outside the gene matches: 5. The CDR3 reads CASSLDASGGANEQYF. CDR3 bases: TGTGCCAGCAGCTTAGATGCTAGCGGGGGGGCCAACGAGCAGTACTTC.

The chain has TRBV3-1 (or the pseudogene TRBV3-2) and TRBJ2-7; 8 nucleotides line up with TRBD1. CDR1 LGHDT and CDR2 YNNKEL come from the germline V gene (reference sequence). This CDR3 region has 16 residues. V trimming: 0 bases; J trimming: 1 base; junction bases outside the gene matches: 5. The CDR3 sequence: CASSQDPTGVSYEQYF. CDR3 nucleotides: TGTGCCAGCAGCCAAGATCCGACAGGGGTTTCCTACGAGCAGTACTTC.

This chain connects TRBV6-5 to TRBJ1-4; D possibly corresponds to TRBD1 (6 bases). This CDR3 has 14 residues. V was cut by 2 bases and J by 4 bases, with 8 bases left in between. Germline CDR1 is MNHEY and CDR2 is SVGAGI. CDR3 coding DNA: TGTGCCAGCAGTTACCAGGGGCGTAATGAAAAACTGTTTTTT. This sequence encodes CASSYQGRNEKLFF.

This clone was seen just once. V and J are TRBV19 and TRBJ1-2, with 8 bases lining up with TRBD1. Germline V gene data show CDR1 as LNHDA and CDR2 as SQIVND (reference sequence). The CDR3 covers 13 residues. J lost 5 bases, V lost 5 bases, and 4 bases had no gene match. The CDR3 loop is CASSPRQGYGYTF. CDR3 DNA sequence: TGTGCCAGTAGTCCTAGACAGGGGTATGGCTACACCTTC.

CDR3 loop: CASSLGSYRGRNAPYGYTF. The CDR3 DNA sequence: TGTGCCAGCAGCTTAGGGTCATACAGGGGGCGCAACGCTCCCTATGGCTACACCTTC. The rearrangement links TRBV7-2 to TRBJ1-2; 9 bases line up with TRBD1. V lost 1 base, J lost 4 bases, and 16 bases stayed unmatched. This CDR3 has 19 amino acids. Per germline, CDR1 SGHTA and CDR2 FQGNSA.

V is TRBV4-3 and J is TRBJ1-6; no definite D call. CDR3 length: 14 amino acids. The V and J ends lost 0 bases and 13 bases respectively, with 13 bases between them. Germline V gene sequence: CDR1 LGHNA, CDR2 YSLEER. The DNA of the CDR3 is TGCGCCAGCAGCCAAGATAGAGCGACGGCGCCCCTCCACTTT. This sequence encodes CASSQDRATAPLHF.

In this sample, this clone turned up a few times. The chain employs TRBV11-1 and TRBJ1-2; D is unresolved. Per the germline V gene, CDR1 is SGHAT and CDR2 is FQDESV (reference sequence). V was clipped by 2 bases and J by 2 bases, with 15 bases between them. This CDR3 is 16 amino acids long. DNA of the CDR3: TGTGCCAGCAGCTTACGGGAAGGCCGGGAAAACTATGGCTACACCTTC. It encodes CASSLREGRENYGYTF.

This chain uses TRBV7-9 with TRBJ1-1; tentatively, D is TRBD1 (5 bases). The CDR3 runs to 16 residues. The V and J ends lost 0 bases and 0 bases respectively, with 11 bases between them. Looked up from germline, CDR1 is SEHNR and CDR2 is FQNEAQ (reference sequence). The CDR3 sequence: CASSLAGRTMNTEAFF. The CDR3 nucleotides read TGTGCCAGCAGCTTAGCGGGGAGGACAATGAACACTGAAGCTTTCTTT.

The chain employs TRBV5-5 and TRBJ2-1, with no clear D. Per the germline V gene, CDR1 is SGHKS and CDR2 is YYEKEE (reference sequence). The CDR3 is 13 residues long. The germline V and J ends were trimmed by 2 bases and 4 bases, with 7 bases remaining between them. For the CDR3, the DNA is TGTGCCAGCAGCTTTTCAGGTTACAATGAGCAGTTCTTC. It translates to CASSFSGYNEQFF.

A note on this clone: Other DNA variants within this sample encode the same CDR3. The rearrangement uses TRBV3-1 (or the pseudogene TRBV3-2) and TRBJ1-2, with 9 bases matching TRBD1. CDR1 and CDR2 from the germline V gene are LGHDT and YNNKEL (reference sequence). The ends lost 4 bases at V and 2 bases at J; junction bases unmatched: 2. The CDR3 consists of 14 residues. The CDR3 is CASSPGQGNYGYTF. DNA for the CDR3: TGTGCCAGCAGCCCGGGACAGGGAAACTATGGCTACACCTTC.

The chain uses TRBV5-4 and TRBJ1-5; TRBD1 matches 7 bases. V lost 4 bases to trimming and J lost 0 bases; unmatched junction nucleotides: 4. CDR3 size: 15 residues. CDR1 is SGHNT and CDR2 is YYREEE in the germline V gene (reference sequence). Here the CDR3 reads CASSQRQGSNQPQHF. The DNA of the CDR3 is TGTGCCAGCAGCCAACGACAGGGTAGCAATCAGCCCCAGCATTTT.

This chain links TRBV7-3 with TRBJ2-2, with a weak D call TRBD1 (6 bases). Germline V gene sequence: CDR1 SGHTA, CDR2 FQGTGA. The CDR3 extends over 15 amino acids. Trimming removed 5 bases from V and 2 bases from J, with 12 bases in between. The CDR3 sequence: CASSRMGHNTGELFF. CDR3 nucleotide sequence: TGTGCCAGCAGCAGAATGGGACACAACACCGGGGAGCTGTTTTTT.

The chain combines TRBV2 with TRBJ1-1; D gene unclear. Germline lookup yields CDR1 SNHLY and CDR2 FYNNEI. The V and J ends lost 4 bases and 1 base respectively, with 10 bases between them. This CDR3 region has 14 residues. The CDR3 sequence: CASSGLGKNTEAFF. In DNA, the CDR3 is TGTGCCAGCAGTGGCCTCGGGAAGAACACTGAAGCTTTCTTT.

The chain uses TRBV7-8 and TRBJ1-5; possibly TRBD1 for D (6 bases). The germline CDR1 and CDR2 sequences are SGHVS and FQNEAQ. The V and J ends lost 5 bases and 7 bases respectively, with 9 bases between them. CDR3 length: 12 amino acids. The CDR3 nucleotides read TGTGCCAGCAGCCACAGGGAACAGCCCCAGCATTTT. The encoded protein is CASSHREQPQHF.

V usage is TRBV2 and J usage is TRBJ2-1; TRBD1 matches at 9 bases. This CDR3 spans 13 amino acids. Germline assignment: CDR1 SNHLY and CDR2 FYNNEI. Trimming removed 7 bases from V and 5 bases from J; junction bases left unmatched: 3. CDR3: CASTRDRDNEQFF. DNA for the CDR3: TGTGCCAGCACCCGGGACAGGGACAATGAGCAGTTCTTC.

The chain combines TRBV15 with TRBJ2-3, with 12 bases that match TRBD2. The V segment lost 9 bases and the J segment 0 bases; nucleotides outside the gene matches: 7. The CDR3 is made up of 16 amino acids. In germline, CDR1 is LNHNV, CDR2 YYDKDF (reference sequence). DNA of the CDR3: TGTGCCACTCCTAGCGGGGGGGTAACCAGCACAGATACGCAGTATTTT. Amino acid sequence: CATPSGGVTSTDTQYF.

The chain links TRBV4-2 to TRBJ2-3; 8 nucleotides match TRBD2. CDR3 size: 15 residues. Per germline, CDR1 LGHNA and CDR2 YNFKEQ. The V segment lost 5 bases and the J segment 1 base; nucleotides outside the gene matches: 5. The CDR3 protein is CASSASGSRTDTQYF. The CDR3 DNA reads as TGTGCCAGCAGCGCGAGCGGGAGCCGCACAGATACGCAGTATTTT.

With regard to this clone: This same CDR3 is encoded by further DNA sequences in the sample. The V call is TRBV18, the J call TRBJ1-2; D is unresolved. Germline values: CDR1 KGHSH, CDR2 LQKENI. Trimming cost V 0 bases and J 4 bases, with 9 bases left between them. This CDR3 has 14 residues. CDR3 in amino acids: CASSPPAGSYGYTF. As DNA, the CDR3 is TGTGCCAGCTCACCACCGGCAGGATCCTATGGCTACACCTTC. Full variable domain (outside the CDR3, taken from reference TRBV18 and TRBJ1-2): NAGVMQNPRHLVRRRGQEARLRCSPMKGHSHVYWYRQLPEEGLKFMVYLQKENIIDESGMPKERFSAEFPKEGPSILRIQQVVRGDSAAYFCASSPPAGSYGYTFGSGTRLTVV.

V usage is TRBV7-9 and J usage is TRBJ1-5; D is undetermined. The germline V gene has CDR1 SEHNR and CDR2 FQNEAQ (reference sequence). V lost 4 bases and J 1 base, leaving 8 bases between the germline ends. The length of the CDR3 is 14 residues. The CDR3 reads CASSSAASNQPQHF. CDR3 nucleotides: TGTGCCAGCAGCTCCGCGGCCAGCAATCAGCCCCAGCATTTT.

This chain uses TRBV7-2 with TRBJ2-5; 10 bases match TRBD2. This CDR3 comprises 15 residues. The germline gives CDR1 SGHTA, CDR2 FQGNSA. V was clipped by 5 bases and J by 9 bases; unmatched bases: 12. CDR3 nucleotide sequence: TGTGCCAGCAGCACGACTAGCGGGCGGGGCGAGGCCCAGTACTTC. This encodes CASSTTSGRGEAQYF.

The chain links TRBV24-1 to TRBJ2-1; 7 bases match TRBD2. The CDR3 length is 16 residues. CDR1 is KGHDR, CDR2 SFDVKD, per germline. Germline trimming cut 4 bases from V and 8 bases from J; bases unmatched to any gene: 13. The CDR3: CATSENRGGGIYEQFF. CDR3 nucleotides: TGTGCCACCAGTGAAAACCGAGGCGGGGGAATTTATGAGCAGTTCTTC.

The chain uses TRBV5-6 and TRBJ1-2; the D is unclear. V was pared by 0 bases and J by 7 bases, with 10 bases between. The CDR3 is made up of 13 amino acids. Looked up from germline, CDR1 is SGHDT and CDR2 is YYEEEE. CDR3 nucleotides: TGTGCCAGCAGCTTGGTCGCGGTGAGTGGCTACACCTTC. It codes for CASSLVAVSGYTF.

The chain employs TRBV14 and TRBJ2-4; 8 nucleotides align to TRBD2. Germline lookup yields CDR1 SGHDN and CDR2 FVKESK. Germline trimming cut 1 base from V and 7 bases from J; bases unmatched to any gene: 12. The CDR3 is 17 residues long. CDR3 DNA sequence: TGTGCCAGCAGCCAAGTTTCTAGCGGGTCTCTAGGGAACATTCAGTACTTC. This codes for CASSQVSSGSLGNIQYF.

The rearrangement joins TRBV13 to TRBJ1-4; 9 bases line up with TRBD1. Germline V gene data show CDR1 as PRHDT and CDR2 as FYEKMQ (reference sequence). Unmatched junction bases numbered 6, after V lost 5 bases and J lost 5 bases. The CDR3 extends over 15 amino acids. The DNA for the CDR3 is TGTGCCAGCAGCAGAGGACAGGGGTTGAATGAAAAACTGTTTTTT. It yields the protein CASSRGQGLNEKLFF.